One and the same sample provided the 2 T cell receptor beta chains below, sequenced in a study of regulatory T cells in long-lasting Graves disease (dated by TCRdb to 2020 to 2022). Read against the paper, the sample's time point label means: newly diagnosed GD, antithyroid drugs for less than 3 months. For both TCR sequencing and RNA sequencing, RNA was extracted from PBMCs in TRIzol. The library came from multiplex PCR. Sequencer: Illumina HiSeq 4000. iRepertoire HTBI primers and Arm-PCR amplification of CDR3 regions were used to construct TCR beta libraries. TCRdb applied fastp at Q25 and MiXCR to the public reads, then kept only in-frame beta chains. Identical CDR3 protein sequences are pooled into one entry, listed with their most common genes and DNA. The sample table records about 440,000 distinct CDR3 sequences; about a sixth of these occur just once. The top ten hold about 25% of the sample.

These data were also reused for a study on T cells in Graves' hyperthyroidism and ophthalmopathy.

The specimen was peripheral blood mononuclear cells (PBMCs), collected at new diagnosis, from a patient treated with antithyroid drugs. The source of these receptors is a woman between 18 and 29 years old with Graves disease. Donor details come from another sample of the same person, matched by shared clones.

In its sample, this clonotype was seen many times. The chain links TRBV18 to TRBJ2-2; D unresolved. The CDR3 is 16 amino acids. The V and J ends lost 5 bases and 0 bases respectively, with 13 bases between them. Per germline, CDR1 KGHSH and CDR2 LQKENI. In nucleotides, the CDR3 is TGTGCCAGCTCAACCCTACCAGGACCGAACACCGGGGAGCTGTTTTTT. Translation gives CASSTLPGPNTGELFF.

In this sample, this clonotype turned up a few times. This may be a read error, as it is one base from a much larger clone. The chain couples TRBV6-2 or TRBV6-3 to TRBJ2-1; no clear D gene. Germline lookup yields CDR1 MNHEY and CDR2 SVGEGT. V lost 0 bases to trimming and J lost 12 bases, with 15 bases between them. The CDR3 covers 14 residues. The CDR3 DNA follows: TGTGCCAGCAGTTACTCGCCCAGTTTGGGTGGGCAGTTCTTC. Its protein product is CASSYSPSLGGQFF.